This T cell receptor beta chain was identified in a study of CD8+ T cells in alopecia areata (dated by TCRdb to 2017 to 2018). For context, the study as a whole: The treated patients took part in an open-label pilot trial in which moderate-to-severe alopecia areata was treated with oral tofacitinib at 5 to 10 mg twice daily. Tofacitinib was administered for 6 to 18 months, and 6 months of follow-up off drug were then conducted to assess delayed response and recurrence. The SALT score, which quantifies the percentage of affected scalp surface area, was used to measure disease severity in treated patients. The study used high-throughput TCRbeta sequencing to examine T cell clonal expansion in alopecia areata, in both the C3H/HeJ mouse model and human patients. Scalp tissue and sorted CD4+ and CD8+ peripheral blood T cells from patchy and totalis/universalis alopecia areata patients and from healthy controls were covered by human TCRbeta sequencing. Biopsies were taken from tofacitinib-treated patients at baseline and again at 4 and 24 weeks into treatment, and several of those patients also had a later scalp biopsy. Scalp clonality was compared across normal scalp (n=4), patchy alopecia areata scalp (n=8), and alopecia totalis/universalis scalp (n=8). RNA was obtained with the PAXgene miRNA kit for fixed scalp, the miRNeasy kit for PBMCs, and the RNeasy kit for mouse skin. TCRbeta CDR3 regions were amplified by immunoSEQ multiplex PCR using 35 Vbeta forward and 13 Jbeta reverse primers.

V loses 6 bases at its end and J loses 2 bases; junction bases beyond the gene matches: 8. The CDR3 numbers 15 residues from cysteine through phenylalanine. The DNA shown is the 45-base CDR3, in frame from base 1. In the germline V gene, CDR1 corresponds to SQVTM and CDR2 to ANQGSEA. General study outcomes and caveats: Compared with mice, TCR sequences shared between patients were less clear, possibly partly because of HLA diversity across the patient population. Compared with normal scalp, lesional scalp had higher clonality and more expanded CD8+ clones, particularly in alopecia totalis/universalis, a pattern that suggests antigenic drive. Tofacitinib significantly lowered scalp clonality and the number of expanded CD8+ clones among the top 100 scalp clones. Many expanded lesional clones were found to persist in scalp and blood during tofacitinib treatment, and relapse after treatment cessation may be partly explained by this persistence. The treated cohort was small, with a single nonresponder, so links between baseline CD8+ expansion and response need larger studies. Scalp TCR repertoire analysis is complicated because resident alphabeta T cells in normal human skin are also sequenced, whereas mouse skin is dominated by gammadelta T cells.

What this sample's time point label stands for: around 24 weeks on oral tofacitinib. Interpreted using the paper, the treatment or condition label stands for: oral pan-JAK inhibitor, 5-10 mg twice daily. From alopecia areata patients, peripheral blood was collected along with lesional scalp punch biopsies. PBMCs were isolated by density centrifugation and stained for CD3, CD4 and CD8, after which CD4+ and CD8+ T cells were sorted on a FACSAria. About this clone itself: Its antigen is currently not known. No much larger clonotype is one base removed from it; base qualities were not supplied.

The library relied on the immunoSEQ multiplex PCR assay. To provide template for TCR sequencing, every sample had RNA extracted and reverse transcribed into cDNA. First-strand cDNA was synthesized with SuperScript III using a 2:1 mix of oligo-dT and random hexamers. A synthetic immune receptor repertoire was used to measure amplification bias, and any remaining bias was corrected computationally. Regarding the original processing steps: Raw reads were preprocessed for error removal, and CDR3 was defined according to IMGT conventions as running from the conserved cysteine to phenylalanine. To get clonality, Shannon entropy was normalized by log2 of the number of productive unique TCRs and the result was subtracted from 1. Whether each scalp clone was CD4 or CD8 was inferred by checking scalp TCRbeta sequences against the CD4 and CD8 repertoires from sorted blood. This is the immuneACCESS table as TCRdb keeps it, with only in-frame sequences that have V and J called. A part of the clones is gone; compared with another copy, unresolved V genes explain less than half, and the rest is unexplained. V and J calls and clone size are copied from that table; D and trimming were computed from the DNA. The table for this sample lists some 120,000 clones; around three fifths of them were counted only once. The ten biggest clones cover 10% to 15% of the sample.

This TCR was sampled from a human donor with alopecia areata. This specimen was CD8+ T cells sorted from blood, taken at week 24, from a patient treated with tofacitinib. In this chain, TRBV29-1 is recombined with TRBJ2-7; 12 central nucleotides agree with TRBD1. This receptor carries the CDR3 CSVRGQGAKAYEQYF. The DNA reads TGCAGCGTCAGGGGACAGGGGGCGAAGGCCTACGAGCAGTACTTC.